This TCR beta chain was found in a study of shared clonotypes between healthy human individuals (TCRdb year 2020). With regard to the full study: The cohort comprised a couple of women and a few men aged 18 to 49 years. Per donor, leukapheresis produced somewhere between about 0.8 and 9 billion PBMCs. Blood TCR repertoires of about 5 healthy adults were deeply sequenced to estimate repertoire size and the extent of clonotype sharing between individuals. For each donor, CD4 naive and CD4 memory were each run on three plates, CD8 naive on two plates, and CD8 memory on one plate. To increase sequencing depth and limit assay-specific biases, different laboratories used diverse techniques to prepare libraries and sequence TCR repertoires.

Donors were healthy HIV-negative adults with no recently reported acute infections or vaccinations. Only Caucasian adults living in Nashville, Tennessee, USA were represented among the donors. CD4+ T cells were enriched by magnetic negative selection, after which naive cells were positively selected on CD45RA and the negative fraction was taken as the memory subset. Blood was collected by leukapheresis, and PBMCs were isolated by Ficoll-Histopaque density gradient centrifugation and then cryopreserved in liquid nitrogen vapor phase. Analytical flow cytometry was used to check the purity and quantity of every magnetically sorted T cell population. Genomic DNA was isolated from every sorted fraction and measured by UV absorbance on a Nanodrop 2000c. Using the deep immunoSEQ assay, multiplex PCR amplified TCR CDR3 regions from genomic DNA. For each cell subset, the extracted genomic DNA was distributed evenly across all wells of several immunoSEQ 96-well plates, and each plate served as one replicate. For sorted subsets, about 0.2 ug genomic DNA, equal to about 30,000 T cell genomes, was loaded into each replicate PCR. Purified libraries were measured with a Qubit 3.0 fluorometer, size-checked on a Bioanalyzer 2100, and measured again with the KAPA Library Quantification kit. A separate single-read 150-cycle Illumina NextSeq 550 flow cell was used to sequence each immunoSEQ 96-well plate. On the authors' methods: Because the immunoSEQ output included only junctional sequences and no quality scores, the filtering could not be the same as the filtering used for full-length reads. To assign V/J genes and CDR3, sequences were annotated against IMGT germline references using PyIR, a Python wrapper for IgBLAST v1.9. Reads with weak V/J assignments (E-value above 1e-6), missing CDR3, stop codons, out-of-frame junctions, or ambiguous translated residues were removed. V3J clonotypes were defined as sequences sharing the same inferred V gene, J gene, and CDR3 amino acid sequence. Percentage overlap between repertoires was computed as shared unique clonotypes divided by the size of the smaller repertoire. Richness of each repertoire was evaluated using RTK rarefaction, the Chao1 estimator, and Recon v2.1 estimates of unobserved clonotypes. Generation probabilities for all TCRbeta clonotypes obtained by the gDNA method from a handful of donors were computed using OLGA. As stored in TCRdb, this immuneACCESS dataset retains in-frame rearrangements with V and J assigned. A fraction of the clones does not appear; measured against another copy, unresolved V genes explain less than half of the discrepancy, and the remainder lacks a known reason. D and trimming were read from the DNA, whereas the V and J calls and clone size are those reported in that table. The sample has more than 2,000,000 clones on record, about 92% of them singletons. The top ten hold about 0.39% of the sample.

With respect to this clone: The specificity of this receptor is unknown. Base quality data are lacking; no much larger clone is found one base away. The sample contains more than one DNA sequence encoding this CDR3.

General findings and caveats noted by the study authors: Sharing across several donors was observed for around 5% of naive CD4, about 4% of naive CD8, about 2.5% of memory CD4, and around 0.42% of memory CD8 clonotypes. Because the study included a small number of donors, the genetic and exposure-history diversity represented was limited. Compared with non-shared clonotypes, the clonotypes found in all four sorted-subset donors had higher generation probabilities. Naive subsets generally had larger estimated clonotype richness than memory subsets. Pairwise subsampling led to the expectation that sequencing depth would affect the degree of clonotype sharing among donors. Rarefaction of sorted-subset datasets indicated incomplete sequencing despite the large sequencing depth. Sampling was limited to blood, and TCR repertoires in tissue likely differ from TCR repertoires in blood.

Via the germline V gene, CDR1 is SGDLS and CDR2 YYNGEE. Deletion took 3 bases off V and 2 bases off J, with a span of 2 bases between the germline ends. The CDR3 starts with the cysteine, ends with the phenylalanine, and has 12 residues. The read is trimmed to its CDR3 DNA, 36 bases read in frame from base 1. The V gene is TRBV9 and the J gene is TRBJ2-2; no D gene can be assigned with confidence. The sample consisted of naive CD4+ T cells from PBMCs. The intended sense of this specimen's cell subset or site label: CD45RA+ positively selected. The receptor was isolated from a man aged 18 to 30 in good health. Some clones in this sample may be carry-over from other donors' samples. The DNA sequence is as follows: TGTGCCAGCAGCGCTAACACCGGGGAGCTGTTTTTT. Translated, this gives CASSANTGELFF.